The next 12 T cell receptor beta chains were all read from a single sample in a study of blood T cell repertoires in COVID-19. This table comes from immunoSEQ multiplex PCR, and its TCRdb copy is limited to in-frame clones, with some not included. The table records some 240,000 clones, about 88% of them present only once. Sequencing was done on a sample of PBMCs or T cells enriched from blood (not recorded which). These receptors originate from a woman in her forties or fifties who had been exposed to COVID-19.

The chain uses TRBV2 and TRBJ2-3, with D perhaps matching TRBD2 (7 bases). CDR3 length: 14 amino acids. V shed 9 bases and J shed 1 base, with 14 bases lying between them. Germline V lookup: CDR1 SNHLY, CDR2 FYNNEI. CDR3 protein: CARGEGGGTDTQYF. CDR3 nucleotide sequence: TGTGCCAGGGGGGAGGGGGGAGGCACAGATACGCAGTATTTT.

The chain carries TRBV5-1 and TRBJ1-2, with unresolved D. The CDR3 totals 15 residues. Germline V gene lookup returns CDR1 SGHRS and CDR2 YFSETQ. The ends were cut back, 0 bases at V and 2 bases at J, with 11 bases in the middle. The DNA of the CDR3 is TGCGCCAGCAGCTTGGGGGCTGGGTCAAACTATGGCTACACCTTC. It encodes CASSLGAGSNYGYTF.

This clone was seen just once. V is TRBV18 and J is TRBJ1-4, with 7 bases matching TRBD1. Looked up from germline, CDR1 is KGHSH and CDR2 is LQKENI. The J segment lost 7 bases and the V segment lost 3 bases, leaving 8 bases of the junction unmatched. This CDR3 spans 15 amino acids. CDR3 residues: CASSPGQATFEKLFF. CDR3 coding DNA: TGTGCCAGCTCACCCGGACAGGCGACATTTGAAAAACTGTTTTTT.

V is TRBV15 and J is TRBJ2-1, with 9 bases matching TRBD1. The length of the CDR3 is 18 residues. Per the germline V gene, CDR1 is LNHNV and CDR2 is YYDKDF (reference sequence). The V and J ends lost 0 bases and 9 bases, in that order; junction bases with no gene match: 15. The CDR3 DNA reads as TGTGCCACCAGCAGAGATATCGCCGGACAGGGGAACCGGGGTGAGCAGTTCTTC. As protein: CATSRDIAGQGNRGEQFF.

This chain links TRBV4-2 with TRBJ1-5; D gene unclear. Per germline, CDR1 LGHNA and CDR2 YNFKEQ. V gave up 4 bases and J gave up 4 bases, with 11 bases separating them. CDR3 length: 14 residues. The CDR3 sequence is CASSPRTGNQPQHF. CDR3 bases: TGTGCCAGCAGCCCAAGGACGGGGAATCAGCCCCAGCATTTT.

The chain links TRBV5-1 to TRBJ2-3, with a tentative D call TRBD2 (7 bases). The ends were cut back, 4 bases at V and 4 bases at J, with 22 bases in the middle. The CDR3 is 17 residues long. Looked up from germline, CDR1 is SGHRS and CDR2 is YFSETQ. This CDR3 reads CASSPTKGGAEPDTQYF. The CDR3 coding sequence is TGCGCCAGCAGCCCCACTAAGGGGGGGGCCGAGCCAGATACGCAGTATTTT. The full variable domain, its missing parts supplied by reference TRBV5-1 and TRBJ2-3, is KAGVTQTPRYLIKTRGQQVTLSCSPISGHRSVSWYQQTPGQGLQFLFEYFSETQRNKGNFPGRFSGRQFSNSRSEMNVSTLELGDSALYLCASSPTKGGAEPDTQYFGPGTRLTVL.

The CDR3 sequence is CAWSQTTGVYSWNEKLFF. The CDR3 region has the DNA TGTGCCTGGAGCCAAACCACAGGGGTCTACAGCTGGAATGAAAAACTGTTTTTT. The chain couples TRBV30 to TRBJ1-4; 7 nucleotides agree with TRBD1. The V gene's germline CDR1 is GTSNPN and CDR2 SVGIG (reference sequence). This CDR3 region has 18 residues. Germline trimming cut 3 bases from V and 5 bases from J; bases unmatched to any gene: 18.

This clone was seen only a few times. V usage is TRBV7-3 and J usage is TRBJ2-2; D is possibly TRBD2 (6 bases). The germline V gene encodes CDR1 SGHTA and CDR2 FQGTGA. V lost 0 bases, J lost 7 bases, and 6 bases lay in between. CDR3 size: 13 residues. The CDR3 sequence: CASSLTTSGELFF. The CDR3 DNA sequence: TGTGCCAGCAGCTTAACGACTAGCGGGGAGCTGTTTTTT.

The chain links TRBV28 to TRBJ1-5; D is undetermined. The CDR3 totals 11 residues. The V end was cut by 3 bases, the J end by 7 bases, with 4 bases between. The germline V gene has CDR1 MDHEN and CDR2 SYDVKM. This chain's CDR3 is CASSFSQPQHF. DNA for the CDR3: TGTGCCAGCAGTTTCTCCCAGCCCCAGCATTTT.

This chain connects TRBV9 to TRBJ2-2; 12 bases line up with TRBD2. Germline V gene sequence: CDR1 SGDLS, CDR2 YYNGEE. This CDR3 has 18 residues. With 0 bases clipped from V and 4 bases from J, the junction kept 7 bases outside the gene matches. CDR3 loop: CASSVGLAGGPGTGELFF. The CDR3 DNA sequence: TGTGCCAGCAGCGTAGGGCTAGCGGGGGGGCCGGGCACCGGGGAGCTGTTTTTT. Full variable domain (rest looked up from reference TRBV9 and TRBJ2-2): DSGVTQTPKHLITATGQRVTLRCSPRSGDLSVYWYQQSLDQGLQFLIQYYNGEERAKGNILERFSAQQFPDLHSELNLSSLELGDSALYFCASSVGLAGGPGTGELFFGEGSRLTVL.

The rearrangement uses TRBV19 and TRBJ2-5, with 7 nucleotides matching TRBD2. The CDR3 is made up of 16 amino acids. Germline V gene sequence: CDR1 LNHDA, CDR2 SQIVND (reference sequence). V shed 1 base, J shed 2 bases, and the junction held 7 bases outside the gene matches. Written as DNA, the CDR3 is TGTGCCAGTAGTATAGGATGGCTGGGAGGGCAAGAGACCCAGTACTTC. Translating it yields CASSIGWLGGQETQYF.

V usage is TRBV7-9 and J usage is TRBJ1-5, with TRBD1 as a possible D gene (6 bases). CDR3 length: 14 residues. Germline lookup yields CDR1 SEHNR and CDR2 FQNEAQ (reference sequence). Trimming left V 5 bases short and J 1 base short, with 9 bases between. The CDR3 bases are TGTGCCAGCAGCCTAGGACAGAGCAATCAGCCCCAGCATTTT. It codes for CASSLGQSNQPQHF.